The rows below give T cell receptor beta chains drawn from one sample of a study of cytomegalovirus exposure and HLA in healthy donors. Method: immunoSEQ multiplex PCR; TCRdb's copy keeps in-frame clones and lacks some. The data hold around 160,000 clones, with approximately 80% observed a single time. Sequenced: PBMCs. Source of these receptors: a male donor in good health and CMV-seropositive. Each CDR3 is given with its conserved first and last residue. The order of the fields is clone size, J gene, V gene, D gene, CDR3 DNA, CDR3 protein. The D gene is left open where the match is weak. Clone size, where shown, is once, few, many, or a class for clones that have expanded.

>NA|TRBJ1-5|TRBV6-5|NA
TGTGCCAGCAGAACGGGTGGAAATCAGCCCCAGCATTTT
CASRTGGNQPQHF
>once|TRBJ2-1|TRBV4-1|TRBD2
TGCGCCAGCAGCCAAGAGGGACCATTCGGGGTCACTAGCGGATACAATGAGCAGTTCTTC
CASSQEGPFGVTSGYNEQFF
>few|TRBJ1-1|TRBV9|TRBD1
TGTGCCAGCAGCTCTCGGACAGGGGATCTCCCTGAAGCTTTCTTT
CASSSRTGDLPEAFF
>once|TRBJ2-7|TRBV7-3|NA
TGTGCCAGCAGCCCCTCGGGGGAGATCTACGAGCAGTACTTC
CASSPSGEIYEQYF
>NA|TRBJ2-3|TRBV18|NA
TGTGCCAGCTCACCTCGACTGCGCCTTAGCACAGATACGCAGTATTTT
CASSPRLRLSTDTQYF
>once|TRBJ1-6|TRBV15|NA
TGTGCCACCAGCAGAGAGGGCAATAATTCACCCCTCCACTTT
CATSREGNNSPLHF
>NA|TRBJ2-7|TRBV14|NA
TGTGCCAGCAGCCCGACTTCCTACGAGCAGTACTTC
CASSPTSYEQYF
>NA|TRBJ1-6|TRBV5-6|NA
TGTGCCAGCAGCCCCGGTCCTAATTCACCCCTCCACTTT
CASSPGPNSPLHF
>once|TRBJ1-1|TRBV7-2|NA
TGTGCCAGCAGCTTAGGCGGTCCGAACACTGAAGCTTTCTTT
CASSLGGPNTEAFF
>NA|TRBJ2-5|TRBV5-4|TRBD1
TGTGCCAGCAGCTTTTACAGGGGCCAAGAGACCCAGTACTTC
CASSFYRGQETQYF
>NA|TRBJ1-2|TRBV7-2|NA
TGTGCCAGCAGCTTCGGGAGTTACTATGGCTACACCTTC
CASSFGSYYGYTF
>NA|TRBJ1-6|TRBV25-1|NA
TGTGCCAGCAGTGAAGGGAGCTCCTATAATCCACCCCTCCACTTT
CASSEGSSYNPPLHF
>NA|TRBJ2-5|TRBV5-1|TRBD2
TGCGCCAGCAGCTTCGGGCAGGGAGGGGAGACCCAGTACTTC
CASSFGQGGETQYF
>NA|TRBJ2-2|TRBV19|TRBD1
TGTGCCAGTACCGACAGGGGGCTGTACACCGGGGAGCTGTTTTTT
CASTDRGLYTGELFF
>NA|TRBJ1-5|TRBV6-5|TRBD1
TGTGCCAGCAGCCGGACAGGAGGTGAGCAGCCCCAGCATTTT
CASSRTGGEQPQHF
>NA|TRBJ1-4|TRBV5-6|TRBD1
TGTGCCAGCAGCTTGCTCGCGGGACAGAAAAATGAAAAACTGTTTTTT
CASSLLAGQKNEKLFF
>NA|TRBJ2-3|TRBV19|TRBD2
TGTGCCAGTAGTATATCAGGACTAGCGGGAGATACGCAGTATTTT
CASSISGLAGDTQYF
>NA|TRBJ2-5|TRBV4-1|NA
TGCGCCAGCAGCCAAGATATAAGGGAGCCCCAAGAGACCCAGTACTTC
CASSQDIREPQETQYF
>NA|TRBJ1-3|TRBV5-1|NA
TGCGCCAGCAGCTTGGAGGCGGGCCTCTCTGGAAACACCATATATTTT
CASSLEAGLSGNTIYF
>NA|TRBJ2-7|TRBV7-8|TRBD1
TGTGCCAGCAGCCTGGGACAGGGATTCTACGAGCAGTACTTC
CASSLGQGFYEQYF
>NA|TRBJ2-3|TRBV5-8|NA
TGTGCCAGCAGCTCAAGGGGGTCAGATACGCAGTATTTT
CASSSRGSDTQYF
>NA|TRBJ2-3|TRBV27|NA
TGTGCCAGCAGTGTAGCCCTCGTGAGCACAGATACGCAGTATTTT
CASSVALVSTDTQYF
>NA|TRBJ2-7|TRBV6-6|TRBD2
TGTGCCAGCAGTTACAGAGCGGGGGGCTCCTACGAGCAGTACTTC
CASSYRAGGSYEQYF
>few|TRBJ2-5|TRBV19|TRBD1
TGTGCCAGTAGTGCCGTCCAGGACAGGGGGGGGGAGACCCAGTACTTC
CASSAVQDRGGETQYF
>NA|TRBJ2-5|TRBV6-6|TRBD1
TGTGCCAGCAGTAGACAGGGGTCGTACCAAGAGACCCAGTACTTC
CASSRQGSYQETQYF
>NA|TRBJ1-2|TRBV13|NA
TGTGCCAGCAGCGTTTATGGGCTGGGGAGAGGCTACACCTTC
CASSVYGLGRGYTF
>NA|TRBJ2-3|TRBV30|NA
TGTGCCTGGGTGGATGAACGGACTACCAGTATCGCAGATACGCAGTATTTT
CAWVDERTTSIADTQYF
>NA|TRBJ2-2|TRBV2|TRBD1
TGTGCCAGCAGCCGGGACAGGCCGAACACCGGGGAGCTGTTTTTT
CASSRDRPNTGELFF
>NA|TRBJ1-6|TRBV6-1|NA
TGTGCCAGCAGTGAGGGGGGGTACGGTTCACCCCTCCACTTT
CASSEGGYGSPLHF
>NA|TRBJ2-3|TRBV6-1|TRBD2
TGTGCCAGCAGTGAACGTGGCGGGGGGAGAGCAGATACGCAGTATTTT
CASSERGGGRADTQYF
>NA|TRBJ1-3|TRBV30|TRBD1
TGTGCCTGGGAACGTGGGTTAGGGGGCGGTAAGAGTGGAAACACCATATATTTT
CAWERGLGGGKSGNTIYF
>NA|TRBJ1-4|TRBV27|NA
TGTGCCAGCAGTTTAGTGGGAGGTGAAAAACTGTTTTTT
CASSLVGGEKLFF
>NA|TRBJ2-7|TRBV9|TRBD2
TGTGCCAGCAGCGTAGGAGCGGGGTACTACGAGCAGTACTTC
CASSVGAGYYEQYF
>NA|TRBJ2-6|TRBV9|NA
TGTGCCAGCAGCGTAGTCAGCTCTGGGGCCAACGTCCTGACTTTC
CASSVVSSGANVLTF
>NA|TRBJ2-3|TRBV4-1|NA
TGCGCCAGCAGAACTTACCGGGGGGCTAGCACAGATACGCAGTATTTT
CASRTYRGASTDTQYF
>NA|TRBJ1-2|TRBV9|TRBD1
TGTGCCAGTAGACAGGGGGGTGCTGGCTACACCTTC
CASRQGGAGYTF
>NA|TRBJ1-1|TRBV27|NA
TGTGCCAGCAGTTTGAATCAGGTGGGTGGAATGAACACTGAAGCTTTCTTT
CASSLNQVGGMNTEAFF
>NA|TRBJ1-2|TRBV6-5|TRBD1
TGTGCCAGCAGTTCGGGGGACAGGGGGCTCAGTCGAGGCTACACCTTC
CASSSGDRGLSRGYTF
>NA|TRBJ1-2|TRBV14|TRBD1
TGTGCCAGCAGCCAAGAGACAGGGTATGGATATGGCTACACCTTC
CASSQETGYGYGYTF
>NA|TRBJ2-3|TRBV19|NA
TGTGCCAGTAGTATTTCTTATAGCACAGATACGCAGTATTTT
CASSISYSTDTQYF
>NA|TRBJ1-4|TRBV7-2|NA
TGTGCCAGCAGCCGGGGGGGGAATGAAAAACTGTTTTTT
CASSRGGNEKLFF
>NA|TRBJ1-2|TRBV27|TRBD1
TGTGCCAGCAGTCCCGACAGGGGATATTATGGCTACACCTTC
CASSPDRGYYGYTF
>few|TRBJ2-3|TRBV5-6|NA
TGTGCCAGCAGCCCCGGACTGGCTCTGTTTCAAGCGACGCAGTATTTT
CASSPGLALFQATQYF
>NA|TRBJ2-3|TRBV6-5|TRBD2
TGTGCCAGCAGTTATCAGGCAGCGGGGGGCACAGATACGCAGTATTTT
CASSYQAAGGTDTQYF
>once|TRBJ1-1|TRBV13|NA
TGTGCCAGCAGCTTAGAAGCCGGGGGAAACACTGAAGCTTTCTTT
CASSLEAGGNTEAFF